This T cell receptor (beta chain) was retrieved from a study of OX40 agonist ivuxolimab in advanced cancers. Study findings and constraints: No determination was made of the antigen specificity of the expanded peripheral T cells. Some nonresponders also had low normalized T-cell clonal expansion. In the 0.1 to 3.0 mg/kg range, CD4+ and CD8+ blood T cells had expanded clonally by week 6. Averaging showed that CD8+ T cells had more expanded clones than CD4+ did.

The germline V and J ends were trimmed by 10 bases and 4 bases, with 17 bases remaining between them. The length of the CDR3 is 14 residues. Germline-derived CDR1 and CDR2 are MNHEY and SMNVEV (reference sequence). This clone was seen a single time. Its antigen remains unidentified. Sequencing was performed with immunoSEQ multiplex PCR; in TCRdb, only in-frame clones are kept and a portion is missing. The table shows under 75,000 clones, with 92% occurring only once. The chain carries TRBV27 and TRBJ2-1, with a weak D call TRBD2 (7 bases). The sample here was CD4+ or CD8+ T cells sorted from blood, taken in a trial of the OX40 agonist ivuxolimab. The receptor's source is an adult with an advanced solid tumor such as melanoma, head and neck, liver or kidney cancer. CDR3 sequence (DNA): TGTGCCACCCACCCCGGGGGGCCTTACAATGAGCAGTTCTTC. Translating it yields CATHPGGPYNEQFF.